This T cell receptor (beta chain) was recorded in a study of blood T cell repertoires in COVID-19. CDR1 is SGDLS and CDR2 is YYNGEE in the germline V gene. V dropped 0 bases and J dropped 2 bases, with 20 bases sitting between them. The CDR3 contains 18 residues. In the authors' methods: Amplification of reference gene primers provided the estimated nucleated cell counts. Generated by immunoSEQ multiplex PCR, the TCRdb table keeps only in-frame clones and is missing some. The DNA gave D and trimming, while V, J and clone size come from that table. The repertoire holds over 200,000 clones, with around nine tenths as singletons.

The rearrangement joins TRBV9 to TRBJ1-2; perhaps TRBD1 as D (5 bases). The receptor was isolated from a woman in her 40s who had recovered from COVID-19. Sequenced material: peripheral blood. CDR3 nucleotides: TGTGCCAGCAGCGTAGTCCCTGGGGGGGACTACCAAAACTATGGCTACACCTTC. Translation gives CASSVVPGGDYQNYGYTF.